A selection of T cell receptor beta chains follows, all from one sample in a study of blood T cell repertoires in COVID-19. The repertoire was sequenced with immunoSEQ multiplex PCR; TCRdb's copy has only in-frame clones and lacks some. The sample lists hundreds of thousands of clones; more than 70% were seen once. Sequences were obtained from PBMCs or T cells enriched from blood (not recorded which). The receptors shown here come from a woman aged 40 to 49 with acute COVID-19. The CDR3 runs from the conserved cysteine through the conserved F or W. D genes are given only for firm matches. Expanded clones get a size class; other rows say once, few or many, or leave the size out.

j_gene,v_gene,abundance,d_gene,CDR3nt,CDR3aa
TRBJ2-1,TRBV27,-,TRBD2,TGTGCCAGTCATAGCGGGGGGGCCAGTGAGCAGTTCTTC,CASHSGGASEQFF
TRBJ1-1,TRBV19,-,-,TGTGCCAGTAGTATCCGTGGGGGGACTGAAGCTTTCTTT,CASSIRGGTEAFF
TRBJ2-6,TRBV14,-,TRBD1,TGTGCCAGCAGCCAACGGCAGGGGGCGGGAGGGGCCAACGTCCTGACTTTC,CASSQRQGAGGANVLTF
TRBJ2-2,TRBV19,-,TRBD1,TGTGCCAGTACGGTTCAGGGGGTCCTCACCGGGGAGCTGTTTTTT,CASTVQGVLTGELFF
TRBJ1-2,TRBV2,-,TRBD1,TGTGCCAGCAGAAGAACAGGGGAAGCCTCTTATGGCTACACCTTC,CASRRTGEASYGYTF
TRBJ1-5,TRBV7-6,-,-,TGTGCCAGCACCTTGGGACACAATCAGCCCCAGCATTTT,CASTLGHNQPQHF
TRBJ1-5,TRBV2,-,TRBD1,TGTGCCAGCAGAGGGACAGGGGGACGGCAGCCCCAGCATTTT,CASRGTGGRQPQHF
TRBJ1-3,TRBV12-2,few,-,TGTGCAAGTCGCTTACCTCTGGGGGGAGCAAACTCTGGAAACACCATATATTTT,CASRLPLGGANSGNTIYF
TRBJ2-3,TRBV29-1,-,TRBD2,TGCAGCGTTGAAGACAAGGCGGGAGGGCCAAATACGCAGTATTTT,CSVEDKAGGPNTQYF
TRBJ1-4,TRBV6-5,few,TRBD1,TGTGCCAGCAGCCGGGGACAGATTAATGAAAAACTGTTTTTT,CASSRGQINEKLFF
TRBJ2-7,TRBV7-2,-,-,TGTGCCAGCAGCCCATGGAGCTCTAGCCACGAGCAGTACTTC,CASSPWSSSHEQYF
TRBJ2-1,TRBV7-3,-,TRBD2,TGTGCCAGCAGCTTCGGGACTAGCTACAATGAGCAGTTCTTC,CASSFGTSYNEQFF
TRBJ1-2,TRBV19,-,TRBD1,TGTGCCAGTAGTACCCGACAGGGAAATGGCTACACCTTC,CASSTRQGNGYTF
TRBJ2-3,TRBV7-2,-,-,TGTGCCAGCAGCTCCTCCTTTAGCGGCCCTTGGACAGATACGCAGTATTTT,CASSSSFSGPWTDTQYF
TRBJ2-1,TRBV7-6,few,-,TGTGCCAGCAGCTTACCCTCGGGTCCCACCAATGAGCAGTTCTTC,CASSLPSGPTNEQFF
TRBJ2-1,TRBV11-3,-,TRBD2,TGTGCCAGCAGCTTAGGACTAGCCGGTCTGGATGAGCAGTTCTTC,CASSLGLAGLDEQFF
TRBJ1-2,TRBV19,-,-,TGTGCCAGTACCCAAGGGGGAAGAAACCTCAACTATGGCTACACCTTC,CASTQGGRNLNYGYTF
TRBJ1-2,TRBV5-1,few,TRBD1,TGCGCCAGCAGTAATCCGGGACAGGGTTTTTATGGCTACACCTTC,CASSNPGQGFYGYTF
TRBJ1-1,TRBV3-1/TRBV3-2,-,TRBD1,TGTGCCAGCGGGATACAGGGGCGCGTGACTGAAGCTTTCTTT,CASGIQGRVTEAFF
TRBJ1-1,TRBV14,once,TRBD1,TGTGCCAGCAGCCAGAAAAACAGGGGAGGTACTGAAGCTTTCTTT,CASSQKNRGGTEAFF
TRBJ2-7,TRBV4-3,-,-,TGCGCCAGCAGCCAAGGGCTAGCCTCCTACGAGCAGTACTTC,CASSQGLASYEQYF
TRBJ1-3,TRBV5-1,-,-,TGCGCCAGCAGCCAGTCGGGGGGCTCTGGAAACACCATATATTTT,CASSQSGGSGNTIYF
TRBJ2-7,TRBV5-1,-,-,TGCGCCAGCTCCCAAGGGGGTCTCTACGAGCAGTACTTC,CASSQGGLYEQYF
TRBJ2-7,TRBV4-1,-,TRBD2,TGCGCCAGCAGTCCGACTAGCGGGAGATCGTACGAGCAGTACTTC,CASSPTSGRSYEQYF
TRBJ1-1,TRBV5-1,few,TRBD1,TGCGCCAGCAGCTTGGGGATCCCGGGACAGAGGATGAACACTGAAGCTTTCTTT,CASSLGIPGQRMNTEAFF
TRBJ2-1,TRBV6-5,-,TRBD2,TGTGCCAGCAGTTACCGGGCTAGCGGGCCCGGGGAGCAGTTCTTC,CASSYRASGPGEQFF
TRBJ2-1,TRBV14,-,TRBD1,TGTGCCAGCAGCCGCCGGGACAGGGGGCTGGTCAATGAGCAGTTCTTC,CASSRRDRGLVNEQFF
TRBJ1-4,TRBV27,-,-,TGTGCCAGCAGTTTATCCCCCCATAAAGGAGCAACTAATGAAAAACTGTTTTTT,CASSLSPHKGATNEKLFF
TRBJ2-5,TRBV3-1/TRBV3-2,-,-,TGTGCCAGCAGCCAAGACGGGGGTCGGGAGACCCAGTACTTC,CASSQDGGRETQYF
TRBJ2-1,TRBV19,-,TRBD1,TGTGCCAGTAGTATAGAGACAGGGATGCCCGATGAGCAGTTCTTC,CASSIETGMPDEQFF
TRBJ2-1,TRBV11-2,-,TRBD2,TGTGCCAGCAGCTCCCTAACTAGCGGGGGTAACAATGAGCAGTTCTTC,CASSSLTSGGNNEQFF
TRBJ2-5,TRBV18,-,TRBD2,TGTGCCAGCTCACCACAAAGACTAGCGGATAAGAGAACCCAGTACTTC,CASSPQRLADKRTQYF
TRBJ2-5,TRBV24-1,once,-,TGTGCCACCTCATTGAGCGAGACCCAGTACTTC,CATSLSETQYF
TRBJ1-5,TRBV7-6,-,TRBD1,TGTGCCAGCAGCCCCGACGGACAGGGGTATCAGCCCCAGCATTTT,CASSPDGQGYQPQHF
TRBJ2-3,TRBV12-5,-,TRBD2,TGTGCTAGTGGCAGGACTAGCACCGGCACAGATACGCAGTATTTT,CASGRTSTGTDTQYF
TRBJ2-5,TRBV7-3,-,-,TGTGCCAGCAGCTTAATAGCGGAAGAGACCCAGTACTTC,CASSLIAEETQYF
TRBJ2-1,TRBV7-8,-,-,TGTGCCAGCAGCGTCAAATTTAGGGGGGGCACCTACAATGAGCAGTTCTTC,CASSVKFRGGTYNEQFF
TRBJ2-1,TRBV24-1,few,TRBD1,TGTGCCACCAGTGATCCGGGACAGGGTAAAATGAATGAGCAGTTCTTC,CATSDPGQGKMNEQFF
TRBJ1-4,TRBV5-4,-,-,TGTGCCAGCAGCTTGGTCGGGAGAGAAAAACTGTTTTTT,CASSLVGREKLFF
TRBJ2-5,TRBV28,-,TRBD1,TGTGCCAGCAGTTCCTCCGGACAGGGGGTAGAGACCCAGTACTTC,CASSSSGQGVETQYF
TRBJ2-2,TRBV19,-,-,TGTGCCAGTAGTATGGGTCAGGGGACCGGGGAGCTGTTTTTT,CASSMGQGTGELFF
TRBJ1-1,TRBV18,-,TRBD1,TGTGCCAGCTCACCACGGGGACAGGAAGGAGGAACTGAAGCTTTCTTT,CASSPRGQEGGTEAFF